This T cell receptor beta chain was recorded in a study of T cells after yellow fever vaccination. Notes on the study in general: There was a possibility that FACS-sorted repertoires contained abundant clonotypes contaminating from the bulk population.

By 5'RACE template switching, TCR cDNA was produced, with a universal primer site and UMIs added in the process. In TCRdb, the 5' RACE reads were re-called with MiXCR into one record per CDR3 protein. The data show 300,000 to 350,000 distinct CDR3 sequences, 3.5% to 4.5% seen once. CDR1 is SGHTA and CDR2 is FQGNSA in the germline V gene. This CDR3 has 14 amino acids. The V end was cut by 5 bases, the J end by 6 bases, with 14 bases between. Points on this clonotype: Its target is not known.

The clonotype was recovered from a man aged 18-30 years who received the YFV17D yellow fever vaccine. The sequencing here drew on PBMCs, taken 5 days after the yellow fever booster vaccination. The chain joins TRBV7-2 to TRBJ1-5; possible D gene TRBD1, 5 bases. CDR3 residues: CASSQWGGSQPQHF. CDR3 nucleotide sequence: TGTGCCAGCAGCCAATGGGGGGGGAGTCAGCCCCAGCATTTT.